The following is a TCR beta chain sequence with its context. These data belong to a study of blood T cell repertoires in COVID-19. Study overall: The United States, Italy and Spain supplied acute and convalescent COVID-19 samples. T cells, B-cell-depleted T cells, or PBMCs supplied cDNA or gDNA.

The germline V gene encodes CDR1 LGHDT and CDR2 YNNKEL (reference sequence). The length of the CDR3 is 15 residues. J lost 3 bases, V lost 3 bases, and 7 bases had no gene match. Authors' analysis steps: The assay estimated nucleated cells by amplifying reference gene primers. Measured with immunoSEQ multiplex PCR; TCRdb has only the in-frame clones, and not every one. D and trimming come from the DNA, and the V and J calls and clone size come from that table. Here the sample spans 350,000 to 450,000 clones, around 87% being singletons. The rearrangement links TRBV3-1 (or the pseudogene TRBV3-2) to TRBJ1-2; 7 nucleotides agree with TRBD1. This TCR came from a human donor in a cohort sampled during active COVID-19. Sequences were obtained from peripheral blood. The CDR3 loop is CASSHGTVSDYGYTF. The CDR3, as DNA: TGTGCCAGCAGCCACGGGACAGTTTCCGACTATGGCTACACCTTC.